The T cell receptor (beta chain) described here comes from a study of shared clonotypes between healthy human individuals. The study ran the assay at deep level. Repertoires were generated with immunoSEQ multiplex PCR, while TCRdb's copy carries only in-frame clones and drops some. The sample holds roughly 1.5 million clones, 98% seen once. General study points: Sharing across four donors was highest in naive CD4 (roughly 5%) and lowest in memory CD8 (about 0.4%). Estimated richness was generally greater in naive than memory subsets.

CDR3 length: 14 residues. Germline V lookup: CDR1 WNHNN, CDR2 SYGVQD (reference sequence). V lost 3 bases, J lost 3 bases, and 9 bases lay in between. In the case of this clone: Its antigen is not identified.

The receptor was isolated from a man under 40 in good health. Sample: naive CD4+ T cells sorted from blood. Subset: CD45RA+ positively selected. The chain links TRBV10-1 to TRBJ2-1; D unclear. This chain's CDR3 is CASSEGGLYNEQFF. The CDR3 nucleotides are TGCGCCAGCAGTGAAGGCGGTCTCTACAATGAGCAGTTCTTC.